This is a list of T cell receptor beta chains from one sample in a study of blood T cell repertoires in COVID-19. The method was immunoSEQ multiplex PCR; TCRdb's version includes in-frame clones alone and lacks a portion of them. The top ten hold 32% of the sample, which has around 100,000 clones, roughly nine tenths seen once. The sequenced sample was peripheral blood. Receptor source: a woman of 80 years or more with acute or convalescent COVID-19. Both conserved end residues are part of each CDR3. A D gene is named only where the DNA matches it firmly. The size entry is marked missing in some rows and otherwise reads once, few, many or a size class.

TRBJ1-1	.	TRBV15	.	CATSRAGQASEAFF	TGTGCCACCAGCAGAGCAGGGCAGGCATCTGAAGCTTTCTTT
TRBJ2-5	TRBD2	TRBV5-1	.	CASSWSSGGARETQYF	TGCGCCAGCAGCTGGTCTAGCGGGGGGGCTCGGGAGACCCAGTACTTC
TRBJ1-3	.	TRBV6-5	.	CASSAGGEGNTIYF	TGTGCCAGCAGCGCGGGGGGTGAGGGAAACACCATATATTTT
TRBJ1-5	TRBD1	TRBV5-1	.	CASSLGTGGLSNQPQHF	TGCGCCAGCAGCTTAGGGACAGGGGGCCTTAGCAATCAGCCCCAGCATTTT
TRBJ2-7	TRBD1	TRBV5-1	.	CASSLRGQGSYEQYF	TGCGCCAGCAGCTTGAGGGGACAGGGTTCCTACGAGCAGTACTTC
TRBJ1-4	.	TRBV4-3	.	CASSQLPIGEKLFF	TGCGCCAGCAGCCAACTCCCAATCGGGGAAAAACTGTTTTTT
TRBJ2-7	TRBD1	TRBV27	.	CASSRAQGSYEQYF	TGTGCCAGCAGTAGGGCACAGGGGAGCTACGAGCAGTACTTC
TRBJ1-6	TRBD1	TRBV6-2/TRBV6-3	.	CASSYWTGSTSPLHF	TGTGCCAGCAGTTACTGGACAGGGAGTACCTCACCCCTCCACTTT
TRBJ2-3	TRBD2	TRBV28	.	CASTRLAGESTDTQYF	TGTGCCAGCACCCGACTAGCGGGGGAGTCCACAGATACGCAGTATTTT
TRBJ2-3	.	TRBV7-7	once	CASSPQGAGDTQYF	TGTGCCAGCAGTCCACAGGGAGCAGGTGATACGCAGTATTTT
TRBJ1-5	TRBD1	TRBV2	once	CASRGQLRNQPQHF	TGTGCCAGCAGGGGACAGTTGCGCAATCAGCCCCAGCATTTT
TRBJ1-5	.	TRBV19	.	CASSILGAFNQPQHF	TGTGCCAGTAGTATCTTGGGGGCTTTCAATCAGCCCCAGCATTTT
TRBJ2-4	.	TRBV5-4	.	CASSVGGNAKNIQYF	TGTGCCAGCAGCGTTGGGGGGAACGCCAAAAACATTCAGTACTTC
TRBJ1-5	.	TRBV30	.	CAWSRGLGQPQHF	TGTGCCTGGAGTAGAGGGCTTGGTCAGCCCCAGCATTTT
TRBJ2-7	.	TRBV28	.	CASSLASFAAYEQYF	TGTGCCAGCAGCCTCGCTAGTTTCGCTGCCTACGAGCAGTACTTC
TRBJ2-7	.	TRBV7-9	.	CASSSHAGQHYEQYF	TGTGCCAGCAGCTCCCATGCTGGACAGCACTACGAGCAGTACTTC
TRBJ2-5	TRBD1	TRBV12-5	.	CASGLGTAETQYF	TGTGCTAGTGGGCTCGGGACAGCAGAGACCCAGTACTTC
TRBJ1-6	TRBD1	TRBV6-2/TRBV6-3	once	CASSFDRDSYNSPLHF	TGTGCCAGCAGTTTCGACCGGGACAGCTATAATTCACCCCTCCACTTT
TRBJ1-1	.	TRBV5-6	.	CASSLEPGPGAEAFF	TGTGCCAGCAGCTTGGAACCGGGCCCGGGGGCTGAAGCTTTCTTT
TRBJ1-4	TRBD1	TRBV7-9	.	CASSWDRGREKLFF	TGTGCCAGCAGCTGGGACAGGGGAAGGGAAAAACTGTTTTTT
TRBJ2-5	TRBD1	TRBV19	.	CASQGAWETQYF	TGTGCCAGCCAGGGGGCTTGGGAGACCCAGTACTTC
TRBJ2-7	TRBD1	TRBV24-1	.	CATSEHGQGAMYF	TGTGCCACCAGTGAACACGGACAGGGGGCCATGTACTTC
TRBJ2-6	TRBD1	TRBV3-1/TRBV3-2	.	CASMSDRGRFSGANVLTF	TGTGCCAGCATGTCTGACAGGGGACGTTTCTCTGGGGCCAACGTCCTGACTTTC
TRBJ2-6	.	TRBV6-5	.	CATHTGANVLTF	TGTGCCACCCACACTGGGGCCAACGTCCTGACTTTC
TRBJ1-5	TRBD1	TRBV30	.	CAWSRGQENQPQHF	TGTGCCTGGTCCAGGGGGCAGGAAAATCAGCCCCAGCATTTT
TRBJ1-1	TRBD1	TRBV10-2	.	CASRQGALAEAFF	TGCGCCAGCAGACAGGGGGCATTAGCTGAAGCTTTCTTT
TRBJ1-1	TRBD1	TRBV5-1	.	CASSMDRVLNTEAFF	TGCGCCAGCAGCATGGACAGGGTCCTAAACACTGAAGCTTTCTTT
TRBJ2-5	.	TRBV6-5	.	CASTQWGPRETQYF	TGTGCCAGCACCCAGTGGGGCCCGCGGGAGACCCAGTACTTC
TRBJ1-3	TRBD1	TRBV7-2	few	CASSLGGGFTGNTIYF	TGTGCCAGCAGCTTAGGAGGGGGCTTTACTGGAAACACCATATATTTT
TRBJ1-2	.	TRBV25-1	.	CASSESDRSNYGYTF	TGTGCCAGCAGTGAATCGGACAGATCAAACTATGGCTACACCTTC
TRBJ1-2	.	TRBV19	.	CASSIGGPAIYGYTF	TGTGCCAGTAGTATAGGGGGGCCGGCGATCTATGGCTACACCTTC
TRBJ2-2	.	TRBV12-5	.	CASVPGVTGELFF	TGTGCTAGTGTCCCAGGGGTGACCGGGGAGCTGTTTTTT
TRBJ1-2	TRBD1	TRBV19	.	CASSIQGGYGYTF	TGTGCCAGTAGTATTCAGGGGGGCTATGGCTACACCTTC
TRBJ1-1	.	TRBV18	.	CASSPPPGGNTEAFF	TGTGCCAGCTCACCACCGCCGGGGGGAAACACTGAAGCTTTCTTT
TRBJ2-2	.	TRBV24-1	.	CATSSHQPPGELFF	TGTGCCACCAGTAGCCATCAACCGCCCGGGGAGCTGTTTTTT
TRBJ1-1	TRBD1	TRBV10-3	.	CASRRGLSTEAFF	TGTGCCAGCCGCAGGGGGTTGAGCACTGAAGCTTTCTTT
TRBJ1-1	TRBD1	TRBV30	.	CAWKGGQGAGNTEAFF	TGTGCCTGGAAGGGTGGACAGGGGGCAGGTAACACTGAAGCTTTCTTT
TRBJ1-4	.	TRBV18	.	CASSPPTGEEKLFF	TGTGCCAGCTCACCACCGACGGGGGAAGAAAAACTGTTTTTT
TRBJ1-2	TRBD1	TRBV7-3	.	CASSFEQGYGYTF	TGTGCCAGCAGCTTCGAACAGGGGTATGGCTACACCTTC
TRBJ2-2	TRBD2	TRBV29-1	.	CSVEGRGRELFF	TGCAGCGTTGAGGGGCGGGGGAGGGAGCTGTTTTTT
TRBJ2-2	.	TRBV4-3	once	CASSQADSTGELFF	TGCGCCAGCAGCCAGGCGGACAGCACCGGGGAGCTGTTTTTT
TRBJ1-1	TRBD1	TRBV5-1	.	CASSLGGTGLNTEAFF	TGCGCCAGCAGCTTGGGGGGGACAGGCTTGAACACTGAAGCTTTCTTT
TRBJ1-4	TRBD1	TRBV28	once	CASSLDTRGAGPTNEKLFF	TGTGCCAGCAGTTTAGATACCAGGGGGGCGGGCCCAACTAATGAAAAACTGTTTTTT
TRBJ1-1	TRBD1	TRBV6-5	.	CASSQGEWRDTEAFF	TGTGCCAGCAGCCAGGGGGAATGGAGGGACACTGAAGCTTTCTTT
TRBJ2-7	.	TRBV14	once	CASSQGRNSYEQYF	TGTGCCAGCAGCCAGGGCCGAAACTCCTACGAGCAGTACTTC
TRBJ1-1	TRBD1	TRBV28	few	CASSLPQGQGNAFF	TGTGCCAGCAGTTTACCCCAAGGACAGGGGAATGCTTTCTTT
TRBJ2-2	TRBD1	TRBV11-3	.	CASSLGTGVTGELFF	TGTGCCAGCAGCTTAGGGACAGGGGTTACCGGGGAGCTGTTTTTT
TRBJ1-5	.	TRBV19	.	CASSFQGFGNQPQHF	TGTGCCAGTAGTTTTCAGGGGTTTGGAAATCAGCCCCAGCATTTT
TRBJ1-2	.	TRBV30	.	CAWGRGYGYTF	TGTGCGTGGGGCCGGGGATATGGCTACACCTTC
TRBJ1-4	.	TRBV10-3	.	CAIGAGLNEKLFF	TGTGCCATCGGGGCCGGGCTTAATGAAAAACTGTTTTTT
TRBJ1-4	.	TRBV28	.	CASRETSPQKLFF	TGTGCCAGCAGGGAGACGTCTCCGCAAAAACTGTTTTTT